Given below is one TCR beta chain in context. Its antigen remains unidentified. This record comes from a study of graft-versus-host responses after intestinal transplantation. Study summary: Recipients got multivisceral, liver-intestinal, or isolated intestinal transplants.

Libraries were prepared by immunoSEQ multiplex PCR; TCRdb keeps only in-frame clonotypes and omits some of them. The sample lists approximately 89,000 clones, approximately 92% seen once, with about 1.1% in the top ten. Overall study findings and caveats: Declining HvG levels early post-transplant were linked to peak circulating GvH clone levels. Among recipient marrow samples, GvH clones were found; some appeared first in ileum or blood.

CDR3 length: 18 amino acids. The origin of this receptor is a human donor who was the organ donor for an intestinal transplant. This sample comprised unstimulated CD8+ T cells sorted from spleen or lymph node cells, obtained before transplant. V and J are TRBV21-1 and TRBJ2-3; the DNA was not compared with TRBD1, the D call given in the table. TRBV21-1 is deemed a pseudogene. Written as DNA, the CDR3 is TGTGCCAGCAGCCTAGGAGGAGGGCAGGGGGAAGGCACAGATACGCAGTATTTT. Its translation is CASSLGGGQGEGTDTQYF.